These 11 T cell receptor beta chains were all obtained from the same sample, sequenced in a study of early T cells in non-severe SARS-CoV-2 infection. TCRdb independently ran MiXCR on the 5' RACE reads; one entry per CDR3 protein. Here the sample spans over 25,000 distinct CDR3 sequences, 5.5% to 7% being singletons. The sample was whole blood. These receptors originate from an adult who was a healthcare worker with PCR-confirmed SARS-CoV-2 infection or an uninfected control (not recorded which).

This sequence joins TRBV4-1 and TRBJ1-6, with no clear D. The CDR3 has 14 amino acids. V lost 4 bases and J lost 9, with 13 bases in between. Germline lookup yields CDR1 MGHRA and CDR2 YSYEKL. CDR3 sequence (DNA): TGCGCCAGCAGCCCCCAACCACATGCTTCACCCCTCCACTTT. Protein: CASSPQPHASPLHF.

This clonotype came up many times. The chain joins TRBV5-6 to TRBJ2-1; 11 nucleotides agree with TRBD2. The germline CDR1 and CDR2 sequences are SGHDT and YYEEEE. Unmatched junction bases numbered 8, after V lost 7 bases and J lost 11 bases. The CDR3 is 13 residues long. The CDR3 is CASAPSGGPQQFF. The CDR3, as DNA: TGTGCCAGCGCCCCTAGCGGGGGGCCCCAGCAGTTCTTC.

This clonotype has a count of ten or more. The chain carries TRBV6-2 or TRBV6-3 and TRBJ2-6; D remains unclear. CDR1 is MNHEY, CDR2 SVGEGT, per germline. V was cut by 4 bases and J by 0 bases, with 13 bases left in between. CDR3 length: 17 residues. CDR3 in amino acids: CASSFVMGSSGANVLTF. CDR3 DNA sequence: TGTGCCAGCAGTTTTGTGATGGGGTCCTCTGGGGCCAACGTCCTGACTTTC.

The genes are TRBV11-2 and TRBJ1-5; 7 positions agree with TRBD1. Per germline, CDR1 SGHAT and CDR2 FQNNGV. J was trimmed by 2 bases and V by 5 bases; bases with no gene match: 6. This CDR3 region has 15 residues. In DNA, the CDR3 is TGTGCCAGCAGCCCACACGGGACAGGCAATCAGCCCCAGCATTTT. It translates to CASSPHGTGNQPQHF.

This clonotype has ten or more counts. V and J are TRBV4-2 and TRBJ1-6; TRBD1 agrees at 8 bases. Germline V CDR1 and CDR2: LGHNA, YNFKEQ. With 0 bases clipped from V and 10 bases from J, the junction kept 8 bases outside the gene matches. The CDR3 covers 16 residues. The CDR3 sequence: CASSQDPGRGHSPLHF. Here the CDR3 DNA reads TGTGCCAGCAGCCAAGATCCAGGCAGGGGGCACTCACCCCTCCACTTT.

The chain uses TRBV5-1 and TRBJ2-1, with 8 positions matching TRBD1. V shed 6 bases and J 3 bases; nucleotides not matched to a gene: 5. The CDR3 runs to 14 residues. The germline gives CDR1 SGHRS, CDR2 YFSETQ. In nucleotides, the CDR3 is TGCGCCAGCACCCGGGACAGGAGCTACAATGAGCAGTTCTTC. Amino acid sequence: CASTRDRSYNEQFF.

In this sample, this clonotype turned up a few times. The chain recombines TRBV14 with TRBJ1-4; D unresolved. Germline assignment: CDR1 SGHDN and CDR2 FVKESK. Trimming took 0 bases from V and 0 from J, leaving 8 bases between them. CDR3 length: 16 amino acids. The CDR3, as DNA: TGTGCCAGCAGCCAAGACAACCCGGCAACTAATGAAAAACTGTTTTTT. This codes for CASSQDNPATNEKLFF.

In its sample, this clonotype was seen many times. DNA of the CDR3: TGTGCCACCCATGGTTGGACAGGCAATGAGCAGTTCTTC. Translated, it gives CATHGWTGNEQFF. This sequence joins TRBV12-3 or TRBV12-4 and TRBJ2-1; the match to TRBD1 covers 7 bases. This CDR3 has 13 amino acids. J lost 6 bases, V lost 10 bases, and 9 bases had no gene match.

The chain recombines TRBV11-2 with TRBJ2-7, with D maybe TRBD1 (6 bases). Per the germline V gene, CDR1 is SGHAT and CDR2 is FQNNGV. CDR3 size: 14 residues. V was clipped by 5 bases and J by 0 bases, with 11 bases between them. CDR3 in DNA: TGTGCCAGCAGCCCAGGGGATCCCTCCTACGAGCAGTACTTC. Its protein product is CASSPGDPSYEQYF.

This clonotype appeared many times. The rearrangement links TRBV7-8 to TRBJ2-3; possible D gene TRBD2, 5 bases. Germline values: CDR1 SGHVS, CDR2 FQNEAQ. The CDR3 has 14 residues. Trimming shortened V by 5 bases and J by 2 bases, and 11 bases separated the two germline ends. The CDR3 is CASSPRDDTDTQYF. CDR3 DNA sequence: TGTGCCAGCAGCCCCCGGGATGACACAGATACGCAGTATTTT.

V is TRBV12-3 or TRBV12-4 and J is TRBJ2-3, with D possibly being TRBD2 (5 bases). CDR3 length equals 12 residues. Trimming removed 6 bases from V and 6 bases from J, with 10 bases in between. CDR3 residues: CASSPRGDTQYF. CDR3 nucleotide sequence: TGTGCCAGCAGCCCCCGAGGGGATACGCAGTATTTT.